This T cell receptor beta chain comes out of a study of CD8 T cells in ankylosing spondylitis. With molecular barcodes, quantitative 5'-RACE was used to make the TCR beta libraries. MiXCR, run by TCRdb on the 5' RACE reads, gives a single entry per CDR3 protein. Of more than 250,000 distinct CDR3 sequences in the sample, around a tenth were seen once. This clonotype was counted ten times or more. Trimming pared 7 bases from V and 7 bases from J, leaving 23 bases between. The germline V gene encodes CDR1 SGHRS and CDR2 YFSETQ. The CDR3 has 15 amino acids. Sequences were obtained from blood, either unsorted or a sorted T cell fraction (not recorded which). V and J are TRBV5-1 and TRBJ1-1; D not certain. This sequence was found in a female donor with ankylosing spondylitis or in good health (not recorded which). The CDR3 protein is CASRARGLGENEAFF. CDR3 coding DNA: TGCGCCAGCCGGGCGCGAGGGCTGGGCGAGAATGAAGCTTTCTTT.